These 14 T cell receptor beta chains share one sample of origin, sequenced in a study of preoperative IRX-2 immunotherapy in early breast cancer. The protocol was immunoSEQ multiplex PCR, while the TCRdb copy is restricted to in-frame clones and leaves out a portion. The sample has 24,000 or so clones; approximately 95% are singletons. Treatment noted: preoperative locoregional IRX-2 cytokine immunotherapy. This material consisted of tumor tissue, taken after IRX-2 immunotherapy. These receptors originate from a human donor with breast cancer.

The table lists this clone with a count of one. The chain employs TRBV2 and TRBJ2-4, with 8 positions matching TRBD1. Germline assignment: CDR1 SNHLY and CDR2 FYNNEI. The CDR3 covers 15 residues. J gave up 0 bases and V 7 bases, and 5 bases lay outside the gene matches. The CDR3 sequence: CASTGQGLAKNIQYF. CDR3 nucleotides: TGTGCCAGCACCGGACAGGGACTAGCCAAAAACATTCAGTACTTC.

The V and J genes are TRBV18 and TRBJ1-1; 7 nucleotides line up with TRBD1. Losses at the gene ends were 2 bases for V and 3 bases for J; bases not matched to a gene: 6. This CDR3 is 15 amino acids long. Germline CDR1 and CDR2: KGHSH and LQKENI. The CDR3 DNA reads TGTGCCAGCTCACCAGCAGGAGGGGGCGACACTGAAGCTTTCTTT. Amino acid sequence: CASSPAGGGDTEAFF.

V gene TRBV25-1 combines with J gene TRBJ2-7; D not resolved. The CDR3 is 16 amino acids. V lost 3 bases and J 3 bases, leaving 18 bases between the germline ends. CDR1 and CDR2 (germline): MGHDK, SYGVNS. Here the CDR3 reads CASSDIATLSLYEQYF. CDR3 bases: TGTGCCAGCAGTGATATAGCTACCCTATCACTCTACGAGCAGTACTTC.

CDR3 DNA: TGTGCCACCAGCAGTAGACTAGCCCTAGCCAAAAACATTCAGTACTTC. Translation gives CATSSRLALAKNIQYF. V gene TRBV15 combines with J gene TRBJ2-4, with 7 bases fitting TRBD2. Trimming took 3 bases from V and 0 from J; bases not matched to a gene: 5. CDR3 length equals 16 residues. Germline V lookup: CDR1 LNHNV, CDR2 YYDKDF (reference sequence).

The chain combines TRBV9 with TRBJ1-4, with TRBD1 identical over 7 bases. This CDR3 spans 15 amino acids. Germline CDR1 reads SGDLS; CDR2 reads YYNGEE. V trimming: 4 bases; J trimming: 4 bases; junction bases outside the gene matches: 7. CDR3 sequence: CASSSSDRLNEKLFF. CDR3 coding DNA: TGTGCCAGCAGCTCCTCGGACAGGCTTAATGAAAAACTGTTTTTT. The whole variable domain, remainder taken from reference TRBV9 and TRBJ1-4, is DSGVTQTPKHLITATGQRVTLRCSPRSGDLSVYWYQQSLDQGLQFLIQYYNGEERAKGNILERFSAQQFPDLHSELNLSSLELGDSALYFCASSSSDRLNEKLFFGSGTQLSVL.

The chain recombines TRBV30 with TRBJ2-7; TRBD1 matches at 8 bases. This CDR3 has 17 amino acids. Germline V gene sequence: CDR1 GTSNPN, CDR2 SVGIG (reference sequence). The trim removed 1 base at V and 1 base at J, leaving 12 bases unmatched. For the CDR3, the DNA is TGTGCCTGGAGTGGTGGATCTGGACAGGGTAGTTCCTACGAGCAGTACTTC. It yields the protein CAWSGGSGQGSSYEQYF.

V is TRBV10-2 and J is TRBJ1-5; 7 nucleotides line up with TRBD1. The germline CDR1 and CDR2 sequences are WSHSY and SAAADI. V dropped 6 bases and J dropped 5; count of bases not matched to a gene: 4. CDR3 length: 13 amino acids. This chain's CDR3 is CASRRGRDQPQHF. CDR3 coding DNA: TGCGCCAGCAGGAGGGGGCGCGATCAGCCCCAGCATTTT.

V usage is TRBV10-3 and J usage is TRBJ1-4, with a tentative D call TRBD1 (6 bases). This CDR3 comprises 14 residues. Germline CDR1 ENHRY, CDR2 SYGVKD. V was trimmed by 6 bases and J by 5 bases, leaving 13 bases between them. Here the CDR3 DNA reads TGTGCCATCAGCCTAGGGGGTACCAATGAAAAACTGTTTTTT. It translates to CAISLGGTNEKLFF.

The CDR3: CSVVRGPPYEQYF. CDR3 DNA: TGCAGCGTTGTTAGGGGGCCTCCCTACGAGCAGTACTTC. This chain joins TRBV29-1 and TRBJ2-7; 7 nucleotides agree with TRBD1. CDR1 is SQVTM and CDR2 is ANQGSEA in the germline V gene. Losses at the gene ends were 4 bases for V and 2 bases for J; bases not matched to a gene: 5. CDR3 length: 13 amino acids.

This chain's CDR3 is CASSYGRGQGFEKLFF. The CDR3 region has the DNA TGTGCCAGCAGTTACGGGAGGGGACAGGGATTTGAAAAACTGTTTTTT. This chain joins TRBV6-5 and TRBJ1-4, with 9 nucleotides matching TRBD1. This CDR3 has 16 residues. Germline CDR1 reads MNHEY; CDR2 reads SVGAGI. V lost 2 bases to trimming and J lost 7 bases; unmatched junction nucleotides: 8.

This chain links TRBV29-1 with TRBJ2-6; D is unclear. The CDR3 has 15 amino acids. V was trimmed by 2 bases and J by 0 bases, leaving 8 bases between them. Germline CDR1 and CDR2: SQVTM and ANQGSEA. CDR3 sequence (DNA): TGCAGCGTTGAAATTCCTGACTCTGGGGCCAACGTCCTGACTTTC. As protein: CSVEIPDSGANVLTF.

The chain couples TRBV7-8 to TRBJ2-3; perhaps D is TRBD1 or TRBD2 (5 bases each). The CDR3 is made up of 14 amino acids. From germline, CDR1 is SGHVS and CDR2 FQNEAQ. The CDR3 protein is CVSGRDASTDTQYF. For the CDR3, the DNA is TGTGTCTCTGGACGGGACGCTAGCACAGATACGCAGTATTTT.

The V call is TRBV5-1, the J call TRBJ2-1, with 7 bases that match TRBD2. CDR1 is SGHRS, CDR2 YFSETQ, per germline. The CDR3 extends over 17 amino acids. The J segment lost 3 bases and the V segment lost 4 bases, leaving 13 bases of the junction unmatched. The CDR3 region has the DNA TGCGCCAGCAGCCACCGAGGGGAGGGCTGGATCTACAATGAGCAGTTCTTC. It encodes CASSHRGEGWIYNEQFF. Variable domain in full (rest from reference TRBV5-1 and TRBJ2-1): KAGVTQTPRYLIKTRGQQVTLSCSPISGHRSVSWYQQTPGQGLQFLFEYFSETQRNKGNFPGRFSGRQFSNSRSEMNVSTLELGDSALYLCASSHRGEGWIYNEQFFGPGTRLTVL.

The chain combines TRBV10-2 with TRBJ1-2; the match to TRBD1 covers 8 bases. CDR1 is WSHSY and CDR2 is SAAADI in the germline V gene. Trimming cost V 2 bases and J 3 bases; bases outside gene matches: 5. CDR3 length equals 15 residues. The CDR3 DNA is TGCGCCAGCAGTGAGGGATACAGGGGGGACTATGGCTACACCTTC. Translation gives CASSEGYRGDYGYTF.